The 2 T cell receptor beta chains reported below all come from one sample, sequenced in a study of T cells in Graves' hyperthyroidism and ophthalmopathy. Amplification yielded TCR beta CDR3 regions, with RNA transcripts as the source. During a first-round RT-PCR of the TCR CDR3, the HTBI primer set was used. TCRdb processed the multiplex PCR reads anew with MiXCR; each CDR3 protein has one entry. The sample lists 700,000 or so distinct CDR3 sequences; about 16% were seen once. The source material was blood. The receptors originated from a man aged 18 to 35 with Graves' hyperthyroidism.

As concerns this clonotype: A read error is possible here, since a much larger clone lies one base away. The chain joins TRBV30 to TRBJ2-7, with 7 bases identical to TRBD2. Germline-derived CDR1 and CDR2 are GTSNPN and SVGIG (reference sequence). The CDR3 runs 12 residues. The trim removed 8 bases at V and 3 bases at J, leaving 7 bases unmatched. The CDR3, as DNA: TGTGCCGGGGGGGGGGGAGGCTACGAGCAGTACTTC. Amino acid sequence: CAGGGGGYEQYF.

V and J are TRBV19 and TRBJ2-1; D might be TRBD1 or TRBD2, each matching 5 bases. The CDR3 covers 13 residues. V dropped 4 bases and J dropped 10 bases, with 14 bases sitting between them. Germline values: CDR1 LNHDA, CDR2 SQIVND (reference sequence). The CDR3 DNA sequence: TGTGCCAGTAGTAGGGGCCGGGGAGACGAGCAGTTCTTC. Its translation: CASSRGRGDEQFF.